These T cell receptor beta chains were read from a single sample in a study of blood T cell repertoires in COVID-19. Repertoires were generated with immunoSEQ multiplex PCR, while TCRdb's copy carries only in-frame clones and drops some. The sample lists roughly 110,000 clones; over 70% were seen once. The specimen sequenced was peripheral blood. The receptors shown here come from a woman in her seventies with acute or convalescent COVID-19. Both conserved end residues are part of each CDR3. The D gene is left open where the match is weak. Clone size is given for some rows only: seen once, a few or many times, or a class if the clone is expanded.

d_call: TRBD1; j_call: TRBJ1-1; clone_size: -; v_call: TRBV7-6; cdr3_nt: TGTGCCAGCAGCGTCAGGGGGCGGAACACTGAAGCTTTCTTT; cdr3_aa: CASSVRGRNTEAFF
d_call: -; j_call: TRBJ1-2; clone_size: -; v_call: TRBV12-3/TRBV12-4; cdr3_nt: TGTGCCAGCAGTTTACAGGGGTCCTATGGCTACACCTTC; cdr3_aa: CASSLQGSYGYTF
d_call: -; j_call: TRBJ1-3; clone_size: once; v_call: TRBV10-1; cdr3_nt: TGCGTTCCGATAGCGGACACCATATATTTT; cdr3_aa: CVPIADTIYF
d_call: TRBD2; j_call: TRBJ2-1; clone_size: -; v_call: TRBV5-5; cdr3_nt: TGTGCCAGTACTCTGACTAGCGCAGAGTCGGGGGGGCAGTTCTTC; cdr3_aa: CASTLTSAESGGQFF
d_call: -; j_call: TRBJ1-1; clone_size: few; v_call: TRBV30; cdr3_nt: TGTGCCTGGAGCAAGTCAGATGTAACGCAGGCTTTCTTT; cdr3_aa: CAWSKSDVTQAFF
d_call: -; j_call: TRBJ2-7; clone_size: -; v_call: TRBV30; cdr3_nt: TGTGCCTGGATAAGGGGCTACGAGCAGTACTTC; cdr3_aa: CAWIRGYEQYF
d_call: TRBD2; j_call: TRBJ2-7; clone_size: -; v_call: TRBV7-2; cdr3_nt: TGTGCCAGCAGCTTAGGGCTAGCGGGAAGCGAGCAGTACTTC; cdr3_aa: CASSLGLAGSEQYF
d_call: -; j_call: TRBJ1-1; clone_size: -; v_call: TRBV18; cdr3_nt: TGTGCCAGCTCACCAAATCCCTCGAACACTGAAGCTTTCTTT; cdr3_aa: CASSPNPSNTEAFF
d_call: -; j_call: TRBJ2-1; clone_size: -; v_call: TRBV7-3; cdr3_nt: TGTGCCAGCAGCCAGACTTCTTACGAGCAGTTCTTC; cdr3_aa: CASSQTSYEQFF
d_call: -; j_call: TRBJ1-2; clone_size: -; v_call: TRBV3-1/TRBV3-2; cdr3_nt: TGTGCCAGCAGCCAAGGACACAACGCTAACTATGGCTACACCTTC; cdr3_aa: CASSQGHNANYGYTF
d_call: -; j_call: TRBJ1-1; clone_size: -; v_call: TRBV6-1; cdr3_nt: TGTGCCAGCAGGGAAGACGGAAGACTTTTCACTGAAGCTTTCTTT; cdr3_aa: CASREDGRLFTEAFF
d_call: -; j_call: TRBJ1-1; clone_size: -; v_call: TRBV28; cdr3_nt: TGTGCCAGCAGTTTGAAACAGAACACTGAAGCTTTCTTT; cdr3_aa: CASSLKQNTEAFF
d_call: -; j_call: TRBJ1-2; clone_size: -; v_call: TRBV19; cdr3_nt: TGTGCCAGTCGCCAGGATCAGGGGAGATTCGATGGCTACACCTTC; cdr3_aa: CASRQDQGRFDGYTF
d_call: -; j_call: TRBJ2-2; clone_size: -; v_call: TRBV18; cdr3_nt: TGTGCCAGCTCGACTACCGGGGAGCTGTTTTTT; cdr3_aa: CASSTTGELFF
d_call: TRBD2; j_call: TRBJ2-7; clone_size: -; v_call: TRBV7-9; cdr3_nt: TGTGCCAGCAGCTCTAGCGGGGGGGTCTACGAGCAGTACTTC; cdr3_aa: CASSSSGGVYEQYF
d_call: -; j_call: TRBJ1-2; clone_size: -; v_call: TRBV5-6; cdr3_nt: TGTGCCAGCAGCTTGCGGGGGGAAGGAAACTATGGCTACACCTTC; cdr3_aa: CASSLRGEGNYGYTF
d_call: TRBD1; j_call: TRBJ2-5; clone_size: -; v_call: TRBV9; cdr3_nt: TGTGCCAGCAGCGTAGCAGGGGGCGGTGAGACCCAGTACTTC; cdr3_aa: CASSVAGGGETQYF
d_call: TRBD1; j_call: TRBJ2-3; clone_size: -; v_call: TRBV6-1; cdr3_nt: TGTGCCAGCAGTGATACAGGGGGGACAGATACGCAGTATTTT; cdr3_aa: CASSDTGGTDTQYF
d_call: -; j_call: TRBJ1-4; clone_size: few; v_call: TRBV28; cdr3_nt: TGTGCCAGCAGGACCGCAGGGGATGTAAAACTGTTTTTT; cdr3_aa: CASRTAGDVKLFF
d_call: -; j_call: TRBJ2-3; clone_size: -; v_call: TRBV19; cdr3_nt: TGTGCCAGTAGTGCGGGGTGGGGCACAGATACGCAGTATTTT; cdr3_aa: CASSAGWGTDTQYF
d_call: TRBD1; j_call: TRBJ1-5; clone_size: -; v_call: TRBV19; cdr3_nt: TGTGCCAGTAGTATAGGGGGACAGGGGGTCTTCAATCAGCCCCAGCATTTT; cdr3_aa: CASSIGGQGVFNQPQHF
d_call: TRBD1; j_call: TRBJ2-2; clone_size: once; v_call: TRBV7-9; cdr3_nt: TGTGCCAGCAGCAAGACAGGGGGCGTAGGGAACACCGGGGAGCTGTTTTTT; cdr3_aa: CASSKTGGVGNTGELFF
d_call: -; j_call: TRBJ2-5; clone_size: -; v_call: TRBV19; cdr3_nt: TGTGCCAGTAGTTGGGCGGGAGAGACCCAGTACTTC; cdr3_aa: CASSWAGETQYF
d_call: TRBD1; j_call: TRBJ1-4; clone_size: -; v_call: TRBV7-2; cdr3_nt: TGTGCCAGCAGCGCCGACAGGGGGCCTAATGAAAAACTGTTTTTT; cdr3_aa: CASSADRGPNEKLFF
d_call: TRBD1; j_call: TRBJ1-4; clone_size: -; v_call: TRBV7-8; cdr3_nt: TGTGCCAGCAGCTGGGACAGGGAAAAACTGTTTTTT; cdr3_aa: CASSWDREKLFF
d_call: TRBD1; j_call: TRBJ2-2; clone_size: -; v_call: TRBV6-1; cdr3_nt: TGTGCCAGCAGTGAGGGGACAGGGAGCGGGGAGCTGTTTTTT; cdr3_aa: CASSEGTGSGELFF
d_call: TRBD1; j_call: TRBJ1-2; clone_size: -; v_call: TRBV5-1; cdr3_nt: TGCGCCAGCAGCCCGGGACAGAACTATGGCTACACCTTC; cdr3_aa: CASSPGQNYGYTF
d_call: TRBD2; j_call: TRBJ2-5; clone_size: -; v_call: TRBV13; cdr3_nt: TGTGCCAGCAGCTTAGGGCGGGGGGCCCAAGAGACCCAGTACTTC; cdr3_aa: CASSLGRGAQETQYF
d_call: TRBD1; j_call: TRBJ2-1; clone_size: -; v_call: TRBV18; cdr3_nt: TGTGCCAGCTCACCACCGGAAGGACAGGGGGCGGGCAATGAGCAGTTCTTC; cdr3_aa: CASSPPEGQGAGNEQFF
d_call: -; j_call: TRBJ1-2; clone_size: once; v_call: TRBV9; cdr3_nt: TGTGCCAGCAGTCCCAGGGGAACCTATGGCTACACCTTC; cdr3_aa: CASSPRGTYGYTF
d_call: -; j_call: TRBJ2-7; clone_size: -; v_call: TRBV6-2/TRBV6-3; cdr3_nt: TGTGCCAGCAGTTACGATAGAACCTACGAGCAGTACTTC; cdr3_aa: CASSYDRTYEQYF
d_call: TRBD2; j_call: TRBJ2-7; clone_size: once; v_call: TRBV27; cdr3_nt: TGTGCCAGCATGAGCGGGGGGGCCTACGAGCAGTACTTC; cdr3_aa: CASMSGGAYEQYF
d_call: -; j_call: TRBJ1-2; clone_size: -; v_call: TRBV12-3/TRBV12-4; cdr3_nt: TGTGCCAGCACCCTGACAGGCTACTATGGCTACACCTTC; cdr3_aa: CASTLTGYYGYTF
d_call: -; j_call: TRBJ1-5; clone_size: -; v_call: TRBV2; cdr3_nt: TGTGCCAGCAGTGATACAGGGACGTCGGACCATCAACCCCAGCATTTT; cdr3_aa: CASSDTGTSDHQPQHF
d_call: -; j_call: TRBJ1-6; clone_size: -; v_call: TRBV5-3; cdr3_nt: TGTGCCAGAAGCTTTTGGAGGTACACTAATAATTCACCCCTCCACTTT; cdr3_aa: CARSFWRYTNNSPLHF
d_call: TRBD1; j_call: TRBJ1-4; clone_size: -; v_call: TRBV7-2; cdr3_nt: TGTGCCAGCAGCGCCCTCAGACAGGGAGGCAATGAAAAACTGTTTTTT; cdr3_aa: CASSALRQGGNEKLFF
d_call: TRBD1; j_call: TRBJ2-3; clone_size: -; v_call: TRBV7-6; cdr3_nt: TGTGCCAGCAGCTCAAGGACAGGGGGCAACACAGATACGCAGTATTTT; cdr3_aa: CASSSRTGGNTDTQYF
d_call: -; j_call: TRBJ1-1; clone_size: once; v_call: TRBV4-1; cdr3_nt: TGCGCCAGCAGCCAAGCCGACAGTTATGAAGCTTTCTTT; cdr3_aa: CASSQADSYEAFF
d_call: -; j_call: TRBJ1-5; clone_size: -; v_call: TRBV7-8; cdr3_nt: TGTGCCAGCAGCTTACTGCCCCAGCGCGATCAGCCCCAGCATTTT; cdr3_aa: CASSLLPQRDQPQHF
d_call: -; j_call: TRBJ2-5; clone_size: -; v_call: TRBV10-3; cdr3_nt: TGTGCCATCTCCCGAGAGCCGGCGGCCCAAGAGACCCAGTACTTC; cdr3_aa: CAISREPAAQETQYF
d_call: -; j_call: TRBJ2-3; clone_size: once; v_call: TRBV5-1; cdr3_nt: TGCGCCAGCAGCTTGACTAGCTCACACACAGATACGCAGTATTTT; cdr3_aa: CASSLTSSHTDTQYF
d_call: TRBD2; j_call: TRBJ2-5; clone_size: -; v_call: TRBV9; cdr3_nt: TGTGCCAGCAGCCCCCCCCCACTCTCGGGGGGGTCTGAGACCCAGTACTTC; cdr3_aa: CASSPPPLSGGSETQYF
d_call: TRBD2; j_call: TRBJ2-7; clone_size: -; v_call: TRBV11-2; cdr3_nt: TGTGCCAGCAGCTTATTAGCGGGATTATACGAGCAGTACTTC; cdr3_aa: CASSLLAGLYEQYF
d_call: -; j_call: TRBJ1-5; clone_size: -; v_call: TRBV28; cdr3_nt: TGTGCCAGCAGAGCCGACGGGGTTAAGGGTCAGCCCCAGCATTTT; cdr3_aa: CASRADGVKGQPQHF
d_call: TRBD2; j_call: TRBJ2-1; clone_size: once; v_call: TRBV9; cdr3_nt: TGTGCCAGCAGCGTAGGGGTGGGACTAGCGGGGGATGAGCAGTTCTTC; cdr3_aa: CASSVGVGLAGDEQFF
d_call: -; j_call: TRBJ1-2; clone_size: once; v_call: TRBV5-1; cdr3_nt: TGCGCCAGCAGCTCACAGGTGAAGTATGGCTACACCTTC; cdr3_aa: CASSSQVKYGYTF
d_call: TRBD2; j_call: TRBJ2-3; clone_size: -; v_call: TRBV11-2; cdr3_nt: TGTGCCAGCAGCTTCCCGACTAGCGGCTTCACAGATACGCAGTATTTT; cdr3_aa: CASSFPTSGFTDTQYF
d_call: -; j_call: TRBJ2-2; clone_size: -; v_call: TRBV12-3/TRBV12-4; cdr3_nt: TGTGCCAGCACTTTTAGCAGCACCGGGGAGCTGTTTTTT; cdr3_aa: CASTFSSTGELFF
d_call: TRBD1; j_call: TRBJ2-1; clone_size: once; v_call: TRBV19; cdr3_nt: TGTGCCAGTCGATCCTCCGGGACAGCCTACAATGAGCAGTTCTTC; cdr3_aa: CASRSSGTAYNEQFF
d_call: -; j_call: TRBJ1-6; clone_size: once; v_call: TRBV6-1; cdr3_nt: TGTGCCAGCAGTGAACTAGTCGGCGGTTTAAATTCACCCCTCCACTTT; cdr3_aa: CASSELVGGLNSPLHF
d_call: TRBD1; j_call: TRBJ1-2; clone_size: -; v_call: TRBV12-3/TRBV12-4; cdr3_nt: TGTGCCAGCAGCAGGGACAGAGATTATGGCTACACCTTC; cdr3_aa: CASSRDRDYGYTF
d_call: -; j_call: TRBJ1-5; clone_size: once; v_call: TRBV5-8; cdr3_nt: TGTGCCAGCGACAGATCCAATCAGCCCCAGCATTTT; cdr3_aa: CASDRSNQPQHF
d_call: TRBD1; j_call: TRBJ2-3; clone_size: -; v_call: TRBV5-1; cdr3_nt: TGCGCCAGCAGCCGAGGACAGGGTGGGTCAACTAGCACAGATACGCAGTATTTT; cdr3_aa: CASSRGQGGSTSTDTQYF
d_call: -; j_call: TRBJ1-6; clone_size: once; v_call: TRBV18; cdr3_nt: TGTGCCAGCTCACTCACAGGGACCGAATCACCCCTCCACTTT; cdr3_aa: CASSLTGTESPLHF
d_call: TRBD2; j_call: TRBJ2-1; clone_size: -; v_call: TRBV14; cdr3_nt: TGTGCCAGCAGCCAATCCGTACTAGCGGGAGGCCTCTCCTACAATGAGCAGTTCTTC; cdr3_aa: CASSQSVLAGGLSYNEQFF